One and the same sample provided the 6 T cell receptor beta chains below, sequenced in a study of monozygotic twins with inflammatory bowel disease. After re-calling the 5' RACE reads, TCRdb lists one entry per CDR3 protein, DNA absent. The ten most abundant clones cover 1.6% of a sample with around 200,000 distinct CDR3 sequences. Sequencing was performed on blood. The receptors derive from a human donor with ulcerative colitis or Crohn's disease, or a healthy co-twin of an affected twin (not recorded which).

The gene calls are TRBV7-9 and TRBJ2-1; the D gene TCRdb calls, TRBD1, cannot be checked with no DNA. Germline V gene data show CDR1 as SEHNR and CDR2 as FQNEAQ (reference sequence). This CDR3 spans 16 amino acids. CDR3 in amino acids: CASSFPGTGAGGEQFF.

The V gene is TRBV12-3 or TRBV12-4, the J gene TRBJ2-7; the TRBD1 assignment by TCRdb is unverifiable without DNA. The CDR3 loop spans 14 amino acids. CDR3 sequence: CASRKDRGLNEQYF.

V and J are TRBV5-6 and TRBJ1-2. The V gene's germline CDR1 is SGHDT and CDR2 YYEEEE. There are 12 residues in the CDR3. The CDR3 region is CASSLVNYGYTF.

The chain has TRBV5-1 and TRBJ2-1; TCRdb designates TRBD2, a call that cannot be tested without DNA. Germline CDR1 is SGHRS and CDR2 is YFSETQ. This CDR3 has 16 amino acids. The chain's CDR3 is CASSPLGSPPGNEQFF.

This chain links TRBV5-1 with TRBJ2-1. CDR3 size: 14 residues. The germline CDR1 and CDR2 sequences are SGHRS and YFSETQ. The CDR3 loop is CASSLLAQNNEQFF.

The rearrangement joins TRBV5-1 to TRBJ2-3; the D call from TCRdb, TRBD2, cannot be confirmed without DNA. Germline V gives CDR1 SGHRS, CDR2 YFSETQ. CDR3 length equals 16 residues. CDR3 amino acids: CASSLVGTSHTDTQYF.